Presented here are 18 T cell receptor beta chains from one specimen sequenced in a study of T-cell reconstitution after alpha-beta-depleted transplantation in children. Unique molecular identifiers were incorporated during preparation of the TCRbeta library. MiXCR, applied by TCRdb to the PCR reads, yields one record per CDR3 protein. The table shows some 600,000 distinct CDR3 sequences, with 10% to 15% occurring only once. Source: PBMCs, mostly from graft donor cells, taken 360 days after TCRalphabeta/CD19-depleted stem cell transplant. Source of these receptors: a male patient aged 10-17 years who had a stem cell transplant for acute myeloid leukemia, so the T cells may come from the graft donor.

CDR3 protein: CASTYQRSGGSYNEQFF. The CDR3 nucleotides are TGTGCCAGCACCTACCAAAGGTCAGGGGGGTCCTACAATGAGCAGTTCTTC. V is TRBV11-3 and J is TRBJ2-1; a possible D gene is TRBD1 (7 bases). V lost 7 bases to trimming and J lost 1 base, with 20 bases between them. This CDR3 has 17 amino acids. Per germline, CDR1 SGHNT and CDR2 YENEEA.

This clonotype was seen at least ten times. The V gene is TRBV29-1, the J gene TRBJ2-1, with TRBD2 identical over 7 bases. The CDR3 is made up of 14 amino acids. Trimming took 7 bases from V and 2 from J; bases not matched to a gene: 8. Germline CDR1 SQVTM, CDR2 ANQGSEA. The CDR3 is CSALVGGTYNEQFF. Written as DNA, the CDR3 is TGCAGCGCTTTGGTGGGGGGGACCTACAATGAGCAGTTCTTC.

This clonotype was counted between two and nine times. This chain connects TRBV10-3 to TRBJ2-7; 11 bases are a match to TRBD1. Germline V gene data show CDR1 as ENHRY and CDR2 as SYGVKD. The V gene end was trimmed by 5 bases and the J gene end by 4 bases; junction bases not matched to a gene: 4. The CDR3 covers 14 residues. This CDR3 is CAISLRDRGYEQYF. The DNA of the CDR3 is TGTGCCATCAGTCTCCGGGACAGGGGGTACGAGCAGTACTTC.

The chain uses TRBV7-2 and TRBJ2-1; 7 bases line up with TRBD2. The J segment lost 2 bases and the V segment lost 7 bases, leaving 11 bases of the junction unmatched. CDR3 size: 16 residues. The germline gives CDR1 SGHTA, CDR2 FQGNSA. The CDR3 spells CASTAAGLAAYNEQFF. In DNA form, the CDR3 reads TGTGCCAGCACCGCCGCCGGGCTAGCGGCCTACAATGAGCAGTTCTTC.

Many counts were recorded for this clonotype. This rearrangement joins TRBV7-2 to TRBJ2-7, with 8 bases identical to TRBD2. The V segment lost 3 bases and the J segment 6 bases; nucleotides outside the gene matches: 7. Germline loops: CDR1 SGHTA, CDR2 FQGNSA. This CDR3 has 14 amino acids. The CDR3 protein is CASSFKAGVSEQYF. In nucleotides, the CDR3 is TGTGCCAGCAGCTTTAAAGCGGGAGTCTCCGAGCAGTACTTC.

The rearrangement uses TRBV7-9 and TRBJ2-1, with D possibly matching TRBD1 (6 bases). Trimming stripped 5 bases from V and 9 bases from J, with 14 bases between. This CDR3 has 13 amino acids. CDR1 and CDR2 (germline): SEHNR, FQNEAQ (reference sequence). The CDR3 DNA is TGTGCCAGCAGCGGCCGGGACAATTCTGAGCAGTTCTTC. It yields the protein CASSGRDNSEQFF.

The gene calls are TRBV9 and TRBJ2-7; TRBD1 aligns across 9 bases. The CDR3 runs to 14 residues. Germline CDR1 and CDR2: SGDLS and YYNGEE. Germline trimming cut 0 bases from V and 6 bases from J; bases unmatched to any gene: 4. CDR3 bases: TGTGCCAGCAGCGTAGTTGTGACAGGGGGCGAGCAGTACTTC. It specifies CASSVVVTGGEQYF.

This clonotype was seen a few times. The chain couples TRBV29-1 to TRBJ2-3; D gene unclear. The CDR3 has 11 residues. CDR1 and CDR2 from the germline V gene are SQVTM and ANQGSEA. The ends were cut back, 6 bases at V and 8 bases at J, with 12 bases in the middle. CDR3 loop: CSVPPVGTQYF. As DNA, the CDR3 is TGCAGCGTACCCCCGGTGGGTACGCAGTATTTT.

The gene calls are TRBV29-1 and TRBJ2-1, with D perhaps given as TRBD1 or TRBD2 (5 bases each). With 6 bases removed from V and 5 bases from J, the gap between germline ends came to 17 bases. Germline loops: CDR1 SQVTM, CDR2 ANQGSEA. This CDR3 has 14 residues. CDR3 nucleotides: TGCAGCGTCCACCGGGACGGATTAAACAATGAGCAGTTCTTC. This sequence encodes CSVHRDGLNNEQFF.

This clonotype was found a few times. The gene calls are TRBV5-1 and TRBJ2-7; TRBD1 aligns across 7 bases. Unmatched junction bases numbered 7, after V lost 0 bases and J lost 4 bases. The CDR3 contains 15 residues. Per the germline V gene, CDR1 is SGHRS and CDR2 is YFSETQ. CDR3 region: CASSLEGASGYEQYF. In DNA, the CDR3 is TGCGCCAGCAGCTTGGAGGGGGCCTCTGGGTACGAGCAGTACTTC.

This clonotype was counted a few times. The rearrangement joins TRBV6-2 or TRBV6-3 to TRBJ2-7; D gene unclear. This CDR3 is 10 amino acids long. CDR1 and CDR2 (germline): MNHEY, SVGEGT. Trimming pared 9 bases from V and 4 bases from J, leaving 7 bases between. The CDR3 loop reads CARSPYEQYF. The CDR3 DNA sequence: TGTGCCAGATCCCCGTACGAGCAGTACTTC.

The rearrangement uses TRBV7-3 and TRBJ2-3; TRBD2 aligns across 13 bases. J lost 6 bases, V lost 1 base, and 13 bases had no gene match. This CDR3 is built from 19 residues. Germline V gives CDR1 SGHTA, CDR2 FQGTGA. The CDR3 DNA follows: TGTGCCAGCAGCTTAAGAGTCCCCGGACTAGCGGGAGTTCGGGATACGCAGTATTTT. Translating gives CASSLRVPGLAGVRDTQYF.

CDR3 protein: CASSPGPLLWSYEQYF. DNA for the CDR3: TGCGCCAGCAGCCCCGGGCCGTTACTATGGTCCTACGAGCAGTACTTC. The chain carries TRBV5-1 and TRBJ2-7; D not resolved. The CDR3 sequence is 16 residues long. Between the trimmed V and J ends, which lost 4 bases and 1 base, there was a span of 18 bases. CDR1 and CDR2 from the germline V gene are SGHRS and YFSETQ.

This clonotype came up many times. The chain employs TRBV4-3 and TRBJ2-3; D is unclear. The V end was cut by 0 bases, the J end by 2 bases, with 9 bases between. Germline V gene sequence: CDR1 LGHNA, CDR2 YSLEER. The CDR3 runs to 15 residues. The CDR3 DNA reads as TGCGCCAGCAGCCAAGATGGGATCATCACAGATACGCAGTATTTT. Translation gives CASSQDGIITDTQYF.

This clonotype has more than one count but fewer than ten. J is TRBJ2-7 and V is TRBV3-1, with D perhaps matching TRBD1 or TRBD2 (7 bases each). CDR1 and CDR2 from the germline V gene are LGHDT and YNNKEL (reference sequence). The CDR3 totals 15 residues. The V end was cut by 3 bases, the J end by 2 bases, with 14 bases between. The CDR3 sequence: CASSQREGATYEQYF. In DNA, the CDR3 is TGTGCCAGCAGCCAGAGGGAGGGGGCGACCTACGAGCAGTACTTC.

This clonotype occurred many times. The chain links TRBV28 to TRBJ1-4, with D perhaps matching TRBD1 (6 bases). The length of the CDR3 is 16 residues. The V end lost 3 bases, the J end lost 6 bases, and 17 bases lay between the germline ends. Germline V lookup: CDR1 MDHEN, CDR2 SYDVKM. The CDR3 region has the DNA TGTGCCAGCAGTTTCTCTCAGGGGAGAGAGGATGAAAAACTGTTTTTT. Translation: CASSFSQGREDEKLFF.

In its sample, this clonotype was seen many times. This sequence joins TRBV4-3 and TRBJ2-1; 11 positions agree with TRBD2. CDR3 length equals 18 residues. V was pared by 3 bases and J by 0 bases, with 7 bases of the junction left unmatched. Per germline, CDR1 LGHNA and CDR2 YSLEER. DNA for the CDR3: TGCGCCAGCAGCCATCGGATAGCGGGAGGGAGCTCCTACAATGAGCAGTTCTTC. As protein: CASSHRIAGGSSYNEQFF.

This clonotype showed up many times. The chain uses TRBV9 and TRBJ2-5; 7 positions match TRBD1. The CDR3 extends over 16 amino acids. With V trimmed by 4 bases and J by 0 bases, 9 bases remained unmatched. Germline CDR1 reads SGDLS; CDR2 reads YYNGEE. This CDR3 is CASSKDRDNYQETQYF. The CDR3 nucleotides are TGTGCCAGCAGCAAAGACAGGGACAATTACCAAGAGACCCAGTACTTC.